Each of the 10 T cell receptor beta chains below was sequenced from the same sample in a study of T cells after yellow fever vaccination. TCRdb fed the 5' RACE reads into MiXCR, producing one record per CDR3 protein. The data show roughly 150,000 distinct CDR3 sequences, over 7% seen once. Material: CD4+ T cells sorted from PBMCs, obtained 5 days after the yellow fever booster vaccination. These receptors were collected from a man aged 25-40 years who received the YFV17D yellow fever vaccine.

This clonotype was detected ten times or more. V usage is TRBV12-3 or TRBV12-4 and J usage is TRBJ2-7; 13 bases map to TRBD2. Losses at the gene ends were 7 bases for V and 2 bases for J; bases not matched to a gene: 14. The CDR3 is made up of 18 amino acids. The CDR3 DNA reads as TGTGCCAGCAACCCCGGGACTAGCGGGGTTTTTACGACCTACGAGCAGTACTTC. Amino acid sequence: CASNPGTSGVFTTYEQYF.

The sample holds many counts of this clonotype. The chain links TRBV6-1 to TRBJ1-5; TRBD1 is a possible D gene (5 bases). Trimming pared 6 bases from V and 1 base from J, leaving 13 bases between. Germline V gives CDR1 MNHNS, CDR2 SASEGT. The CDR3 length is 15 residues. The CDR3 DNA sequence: TGTGCCAGCAGAAGGACCAGGGAGAGCAATCAGCCCCAGCATTTT. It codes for CASRRTRESNQPQHF.

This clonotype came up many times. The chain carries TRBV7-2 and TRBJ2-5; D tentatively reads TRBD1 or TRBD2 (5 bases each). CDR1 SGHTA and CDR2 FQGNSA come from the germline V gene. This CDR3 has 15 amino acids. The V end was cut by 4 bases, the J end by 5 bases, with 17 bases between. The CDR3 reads CASSYWGRDGETQYF. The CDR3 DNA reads TGTGCCAGCAGCTATTGGGGCCGGGATGGGGAGACCCAGTACTTC.

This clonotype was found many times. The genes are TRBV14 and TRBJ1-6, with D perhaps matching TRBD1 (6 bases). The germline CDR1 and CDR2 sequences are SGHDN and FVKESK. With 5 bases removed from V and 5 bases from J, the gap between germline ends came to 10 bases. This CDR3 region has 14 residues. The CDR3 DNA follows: TGTGCCAGCAGCGCGGGACAAAATAATTCACCCCTCCACTTT. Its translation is CASSAGQNNSPLHF.

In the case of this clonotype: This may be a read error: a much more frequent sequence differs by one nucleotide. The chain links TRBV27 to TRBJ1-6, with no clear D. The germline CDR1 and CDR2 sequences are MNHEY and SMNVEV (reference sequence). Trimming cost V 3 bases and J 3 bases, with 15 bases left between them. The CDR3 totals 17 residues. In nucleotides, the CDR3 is TGTGCCAGCAGTTTTAGCGGTCGACGGGACTATAATTCACCCCTCCACTTT. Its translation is CASSFSGRRDYNSPLHF.

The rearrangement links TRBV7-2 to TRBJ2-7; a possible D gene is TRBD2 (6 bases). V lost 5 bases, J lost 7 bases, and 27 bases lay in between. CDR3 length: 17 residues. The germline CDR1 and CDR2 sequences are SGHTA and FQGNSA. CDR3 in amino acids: CASSPGLTTRSAGEQYF. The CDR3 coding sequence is TGTGCCAGCAGCCCAGGCCTTACTACAAGGTCGGCGGGGGAGCAGTACTTC.

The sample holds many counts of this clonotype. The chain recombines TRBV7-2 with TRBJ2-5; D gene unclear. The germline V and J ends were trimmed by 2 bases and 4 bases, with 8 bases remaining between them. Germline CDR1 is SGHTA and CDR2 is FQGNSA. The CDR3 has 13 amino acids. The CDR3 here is CASSLWTRETQYF. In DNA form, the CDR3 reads TGTGCCAGCAGCTTATGGACGCGAGAGACCCAGTACTTC.

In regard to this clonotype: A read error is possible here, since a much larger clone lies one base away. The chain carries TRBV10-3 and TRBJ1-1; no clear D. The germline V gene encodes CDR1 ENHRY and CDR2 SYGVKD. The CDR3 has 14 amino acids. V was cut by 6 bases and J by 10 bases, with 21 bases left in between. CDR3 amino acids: CAISQTEIPMGAFF. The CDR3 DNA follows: TGTGCCATCAGCCAGACTGAAATCCCGATGGGAGCTTTCTTT.

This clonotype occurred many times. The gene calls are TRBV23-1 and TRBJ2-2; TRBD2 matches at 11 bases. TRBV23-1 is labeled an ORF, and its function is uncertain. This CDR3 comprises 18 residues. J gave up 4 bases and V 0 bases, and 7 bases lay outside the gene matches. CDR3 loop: CASSQSGLAGGGTGELFF. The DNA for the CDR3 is TGCGCCAGCAGTCAATCCGGGCTAGCGGGAGGTGGCACCGGGGAGCTGTTTTTT.

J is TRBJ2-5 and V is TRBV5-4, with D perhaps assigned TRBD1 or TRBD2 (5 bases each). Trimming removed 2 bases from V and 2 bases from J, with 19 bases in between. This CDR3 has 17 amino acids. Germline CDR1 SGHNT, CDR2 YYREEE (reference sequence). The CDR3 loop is CASSFGYRGQEQETQYF. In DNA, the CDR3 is TGTGCCAGCAGCTTTGGATACCGGGGCCAGGAACAAGAGACCCAGTACTTC.